The T cell receptor beta chain under discussion was sequenced for a study of identical twins. The CDR3 contains 15 residues. V gave up 4 bases and J gave up 5 bases, with 17 bases separating them. Germline lookup yields CDR1 LGHNA and CDR2 YNFKEQ. TCRdb re-called the 5' RACE reads with MiXCR, one entry per CDR3 protein. Altogether 300,000 to 400,000 distinct CDR3 sequences are present, roughly an eighth being singletons, with the ten largest covering around 7.8%. This sample also belongs to another study, concerning yellow fever vaccine responses in identical twins.

The TCR originated in a young woman in good health. The chain links TRBV4-2 to TRBJ1-2, with D tentatively TRBD1 (6 bases). Sequencing was performed on CD8+ T cells sorted from blood. For the CDR3, the DNA is TGTGCCAGCAGCCCCCCCGCGGGGGCCGAATATGGCTACACCTTC. As protein: CASSPPAGAEYGYTF.